The 22 T cell receptor beta chains given below trace back to one sample, sequenced in a study of T cell changes during pregnancy in multiple sclerosis. Only in-frame clones appear in the TCRdb table, and some are missing; sequencing was by immunoSEQ multiplex PCR. The data show nearly 110,000 clones, with roughly 89% seen just once and around 1.6% held by the top ten. The specimen was peripheral blood, collected before pregnancy. Receptors originate from a female donor with multiple sclerosis, enrolled in a pregnancy study.

This clone was detected only once. This sequence joins TRBV9 and TRBJ1-2; D not certain. V lost 4 bases and J 4 bases, leaving 11 bases between the germline ends. This CDR3 comprises 13 residues. Germline loops: CDR1 SGDLS, CDR2 YYNGEE. This chain's CDR3 is CASSPSGSYGYTF. DNA for the CDR3: TGTGCCAGCAGCCCTAGTGGGAGCTATGGCTACACCTTC.

The V and J genes are TRBV6-5 and TRBJ2-7, with 8 bases matching TRBD1. The germline V gene has CDR1 MNHEY and CDR2 SVGAGI. V lost 5 bases to trimming and J lost 5 bases; unmatched junction nucleotides: 8. The CDR3 has 14 residues. CDR3 protein: CASSTGQGRDEQYF. CDR3 nucleotides: TGTGCCAGCAGTACCGGACAGGGTCGGGACGAGCAGTACTTC.

The rearrangement uses TRBV1 and TRBJ2-1; TRBD2 is taken as the D call from the table, unchecked against the DNA. TRBV1 is classified as a pseudogene. The CDR3 runs 15 residues. CDR3 loop: CTSSLGAGPYNEQFF. The CDR3 DNA reads as TGCACCAGCAGCCTCGGAGCGGGGCCCTACAATGAGCAGTTCTTC.

The V gene is TRBV6-4, the J gene TRBJ2-1; 13 bases fit TRBD2. This CDR3 has 15 residues. J lost 9 bases, V lost 5 bases, and 7 bases had no gene match. Germline V gene lookup returns CDR1 MRHNA and CDR2 SNTAGT. The CDR3 spells CASSRGLAGEGEQFF. In DNA form, the CDR3 reads TGTGCCAGCAGTAGAGGACTAGCGGGAGAAGGTGAGCAGTTCTTC.

The chain has TRBV4-3 and TRBJ2-1; TRBD2 matches at 8 bases. J was trimmed by 9 bases and V by 4 bases; bases with no gene match: 11. CDR3 length: 15 residues. Germline CDR1 LGHNA, CDR2 YSLEER. The CDR3 reads CASSPSGLSYGEQFF. CDR3 coding DNA: TGCGCCAGCAGCCCTAGCGGGTTAAGCTACGGTGAGCAGTTCTTC.

This clone was observed a few times. The CDR3 DNA reads as TGTGCCAGCAGCCCTACAGGCAGCGGGGAGCTGTTTTTT. Translated, it gives CASSPTGSGELFF. The chain links TRBV11-2 to TRBJ2-2; D may be TRBD1 (5 bases). The V end was cut by 5 bases, the J end by 7 bases, with 11 bases between. Germline V gives CDR1 SGHAT, CDR2 FQNNGV. The CDR3 totals 13 residues.

This chain uses TRBV5-1 with TRBJ2-2; TRBD2 aligns across 8 bases. Trimming cost V 3 bases and J 7 bases; bases outside gene matches: 5. This CDR3 region has 14 residues. CDR1 and CDR2 from the germline V gene are SGHRS and YFSETQ. The CDR3 DNA is TGCGCCAGCAGCTCTCGGACTAGCAACGGGGAGCTGTTTTTT. Its protein is CASSSRTSNGELFF.

The chain has TRBV29-1 and TRBJ1-1; TRBD1 agrees at 10 bases. The germline CDR1 and CDR2 sequences are SQVTM and ANQGSEA. CDR3 size: 16 residues. The V and J ends lost 2 bases and 4 bases, in that order; junction bases with no gene match: 10. The CDR3 is CSVELPTGGAFTEAFF. The CDR3 DNA reads as TGCAGCGTTGAACTGCCGACAGGGGGCGCGTTCACTGAAGCTTTCTTT.

This sequence joins TRBV5-4 and TRBJ2-5; weak D call: TRBD1 (6 bases). Trimming pared 4 bases from V and 2 bases from J, leaving 18 bases between. Germline CDR1 is SGHNT and CDR2 is YYREEE (reference sequence). The CDR3 is 16 residues long. CDR3 sequence reads: CASSQDRSVRQETQYF. The CDR3 DNA is TGTGCCAGCAGCCAAGACAGGTCGGTTCGGCAAGAGACCCAGTACTTC. The full variable domain, with the rest looked up from reference TRBV5-4 and TRBJ2-5, is ETGVTQSPTHLIKTRGQQVTLRCSSQSGHNTVSWYQQALGQGPQFIFQYYREEENGRGNFPPRFSGLQFPNYSSELNVNALELDDSALYLCASSQDRSVRQETQYFGPGTRLLVL.

The J gene is TRBJ1-5, the V gene TRBV28; no clear D gene. There are 15 residues in the CDR3. The V end lost 5 bases, the J end lost 0 bases, and 11 bases lay between the germline ends. Per the germline V gene, CDR1 is MDHEN and CDR2 is SYDVKM. The CDR3 loop is CASSPRGYSNQPQHF. The DNA of the CDR3 is TGTGCCAGCAGTCCCCGCGGATATAGCAATCAGCCCCAGCATTTT.

The gene calls are TRBV11-2 and TRBJ2-1; unclear D gene. The CDR3 is 15 residues long. Germline assignment: CDR1 SGHAT and CDR2 FQNNGV. V was pared by 5 bases and J by 1 base, with 12 bases between. CDR3 sequence: CASSPRDASYNEQFF. CDR3 DNA sequence: TGTGCCAGCAGCCCCCGAGATGCTTCCTACAATGAGCAGTTCTTC.

The chain has TRBV13 and TRBJ1-6; D is perhaps TRBD1 (6 bases). Germline V lookup: CDR1 PRHDT, CDR2 FYEKMQ (reference sequence). The CDR3 is 16 amino acids. Trimming pared 3 bases from V and 11 bases from J, leaving 20 bases between. CDR3: CASSFAGAIQWAPLHF. The CDR3 region has the DNA TGTGCCAGCAGCTTTGCAGGGGCCATCCAGTGGGCACCCCTCCACTTT.

The rearrangement joins TRBV6-4 to TRBJ2-2; 9 bases are a match to TRBD1. Germline V gives CDR1 MRHNA, CDR2 SNTAGT. The CDR3 covers 15 residues. Germline trimming cut 5 bases from V and 4 bases from J; bases unmatched to any gene: 5. CDR3 DNA sequence: TGTGCCAGCAGTCGGACAGGGGAGGGCACCGGGGAGCTGTTTTTT. Translation: CASSRTGEGTGELFF.

Note on this clone: This same CDR3 is encoded by further DNA sequences in the sample. The chain links TRBV5-1 to TRBJ2-1; 11 nucleotides match TRBD2. Germline loops: CDR1 SGHRS, CDR2 YFSETQ. The V gene end was trimmed by 0 bases and the J gene end by 4 bases; junction bases not matched to a gene: 6. CDR3 length equals 17 residues. The CDR3 DNA is TGCGCCAGCAGCTTGGTTAGCGGGGGGGCTTCTTACAATGAGCAGTTCTTC. Translation: CASSLVSGGASYNEQFF. The full variable domain, completed using reference TRBV5-1 and TRBJ2-1, is KAGVTQTPRYLIKTRGQQVTLSCSPISGHRSVSWYQQTPGQGLQFLFEYFSETQRNKGNFPGRFSGRQFSNSRSEMNVSTLELGDSALYLCASSLVSGGASYNEQFFGPGTRLTVL.

The V call is TRBV7-2, the J call TRBJ1-5; the D gene is possibly TRBD1 (5 bases). Germline CDR1 and CDR2: SGHTA and FQGNSA. Trimming stripped 1 base from V and 11 bases from J, with 18 bases between. The CDR3 spans 15 residues. Here the CDR3 DNA reads TGTGCCAGCAGCTTAGGCTTTGGGGACTCTCGGGCCCAGCATTTT. Translation: CASSLGFGDSRAQHF.

This clone was recorded only once. The CDR3 DNA reads as TGTGCCAGCGCTCTAGCGTTAGGGTACGAGCAGTACTTC. It codes for CASALALGYEQYF. This sequence joins TRBV6-4 and TRBJ2-7, with a possible D match to TRBD2 (6 bases). CDR3 length equals 13 residues. Germline values: CDR1 MRHNA, CDR2 SNTAGT. Trimming shortened V by 8 bases and J by 4 bases, and 15 bases separated the two germline ends.

The V gene is TRBV9, the J gene TRBJ1-1; unclear D gene. Germline assignment: CDR1 SGDLS and CDR2 YYNGEE. V was clipped by 0 bases and J by 0 bases, with 9 bases between them. CDR3 length equals 15 residues. The CDR3 nucleotides read TGTGCCAGCAGCGTAGTTCGCGGTCTGAACACTGAAGCTTTCTTT. Translating it yields CASSVVRGLNTEAFF.

The chain has TRBV11-2 and TRBJ2-2; the match to TRBD1 covers 7 bases. The CDR3 is 17 residues long. In germline, CDR1 is SGHAT, CDR2 FQNNGV. J was trimmed by 0 bases and V by 2 bases; bases with no gene match: 6. The CDR3 spells CASSLHGQAANTGELFF. For the CDR3, the DNA is TGTGCCAGCAGCTTACACGGACAGGCCGCGAACACCGGGGAGCTGTTTTTT.

This clone appeared once. The chain has TRBV2 and TRBJ2-1; 7 bases map to TRBD2. V shed 3 bases, J shed 5 bases, and the junction held 7 bases outside the gene matches. The germline V gene encodes CDR1 SNHLY and CDR2 FYNNEI. There are 15 residues in the CDR3. As DNA, the CDR3 is TGTGCCAGCAGTGACCCTCTGAGCGGGAACAATGAGCAGTTCTTC. Its protein product is CASSDPLSGNNEQFF.

This chain joins TRBV5-4 and TRBJ2-7, with D perhaps TRBD1 (5 bases). Germline V lookup: CDR1 SGHNT, CDR2 YYREEE (reference sequence). The CDR3 runs 13 residues. V lost 0 bases and J lost 3, with 7 bases in between. CDR3 sequence reads: CASSLGRDYEQYF. The CDR3 DNA follows: TGTGCCAGCAGCTTGGGCAGGGACTACGAGCAGTACTTC.

The J gene is TRBJ1-2, the V gene TRBV5-4, with 8 bases identical to TRBD1. The V gene's germline CDR1 is SGHNT and CDR2 YYREEE (reference sequence). Trimming took 0 bases from V and 3 from J; bases not matched to a gene: 4. This CDR3 comprises 15 residues. The CDR3 sequence: CASSLGQGAYYGYTF. CDR3 nucleotide sequence: TGTGCCAGCAGCTTGGGTCAGGGGGCATACTATGGCTACACCTTC.

The V and J genes are TRBV7-3 and TRBJ2-3, with D perhaps matching TRBD2 (6 bases). CDR1 and CDR2 from the germline V gene are SGHTA and FQGTGA. CDR3 length equals 16 residues. The V gene lost 0 bases and the J gene lost 3 bases, with 13 bases spanning the gap. CDR3 sequence reads: CASSLTGTGGTDTQYF. The CDR3 nucleotides are TGTGCCAGCAGCTTAACCGGGACTGGGGGAACAGATACGCAGTATTTT.